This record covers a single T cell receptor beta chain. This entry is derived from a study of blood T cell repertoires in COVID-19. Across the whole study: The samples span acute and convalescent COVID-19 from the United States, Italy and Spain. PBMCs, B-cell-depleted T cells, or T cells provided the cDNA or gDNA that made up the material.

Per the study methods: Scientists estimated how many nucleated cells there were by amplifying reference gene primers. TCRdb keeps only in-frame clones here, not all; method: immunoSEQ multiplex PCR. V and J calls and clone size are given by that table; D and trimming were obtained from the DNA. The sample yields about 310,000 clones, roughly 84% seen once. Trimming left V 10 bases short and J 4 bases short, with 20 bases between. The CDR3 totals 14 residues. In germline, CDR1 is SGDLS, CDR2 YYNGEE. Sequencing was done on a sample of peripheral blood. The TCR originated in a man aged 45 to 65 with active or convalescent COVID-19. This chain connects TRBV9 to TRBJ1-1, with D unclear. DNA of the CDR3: TGTGCCCCGAGCGTCGCGGCCTTGAGCACTGAAGCTTTCTTT. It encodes CAPSVAALSTEAFF.